The 12 T cell receptor beta chains reported below all come from one sample, sequenced in a study of blood T cell repertoires in COVID-19. Produced via immunoSEQ multiplex PCR; TCRdb's table is partial and in-frame only. The sample comprises under 250,000 clones, around four fifths of which are singletons, and 27% rests with the top ten. Sequenced: peripheral blood. All receptors come from a middle-aged man with acute or convalescent COVID-19.

The V gene is TRBV7-3, the J gene TRBJ2-3; 8 bases are a match to TRBD2. In germline, CDR1 is SGHTA, CDR2 FQGTGA. Trimming took 5 bases from V and 4 from J; bases not matched to a gene: 8. The CDR3 totals 15 residues. This CDR3 is CASSTLAGRADTQYF. The CDR3 bases are TGTGCCAGCAGCACTTTAGCGGGACGGGCAGATACGCAGTATTTT.

This chain connects TRBV27 to TRBJ2-3; weak D call: TRBD2 (7 bases). This CDR3 contains 14 residues. The V end was cut by 3 bases, the J end by 3 bases, with 10 bases between. Germline V gives CDR1 MNHEY, CDR2 SMNVEV (reference sequence). Here the CDR3 DNA reads TGTGCCAGCAGTTTGGGGGGGCCTACAGATACGCAGTATTTT. It encodes CASSLGGPTDTQYF.

The rearrangement joins TRBV29-1 to TRBJ1-1; perhaps TRBD1 as D (5 bases). Deletions cut 5 bases from V and 7 bases from J, with 11 bases between. This CDR3 region has 11 residues. The germline gives CDR1 SQVTM, CDR2 ANQGSEA. Here the CDR3 reads CSVRRQLEAFF. The CDR3 DNA reads as TGCAGCGTTCGACGACAGCTTGAAGCTTTCTTT. The full variable domain, in which reference TRBV29-1 and TRBJ1-1 provide the parts outside the CDR3, is SAVISQKPSRDICQRGTSLTIQCQVDSQVTMMFWYRQQPGQSLTLIATANQGSEATYESGFVIDKFPISRPNLTFSTLTVSNMSPEDSSIYLCSVRRQLEAFFGQGTRLTVV.

The CDR3 loop is CASSQGEGRTYNEQFF. The CDR3 DNA is TGCGCCAGCAGCCAAGGCGAGGGGAGGACCTACAATGAGCAGTTCTTC. The chain combines TRBV4-3 with TRBJ2-1, with D maybe TRBD2 (6 bases). Germline values: CDR1 LGHNA, CDR2 YSLEER. The length of the CDR3 is 16 residues. V was trimmed by 1 base and J by 2 bases, leaving 12 bases between them.

The CDR3 protein is CASSLGIAGGLDEQFF. In DNA, the CDR3 is TGTGCCAGCAGCTTGGGGATAGCGGGAGGGCTCGATGAGCAGTTCTTC. The chain is built from TRBV7-4 and TRBJ2-1, with 11 bases lining up with TRBD2. The CDR3 is 16 amino acids. Losses at the gene ends were 3 bases for V and 8 bases for J; bases not matched to a gene: 9. From germline, CDR1 is SGHVT and CDR2 SQSDAQ.

The V and J genes are TRBV11-2 and TRBJ2-3; D possibly corresponds to TRBD1 (6 bases). V lost 5 bases to trimming and J lost 6 bases, with 18 bases between them. CDR1 and CDR2 from the germline V gene are SGHAT and FQNNGV. CDR3 length: 15 amino acids. CDR3 region: CASSQQGSVGDTQYF. The CDR3 bases are TGTGCCAGCAGCCAACAGGGTTCGGTCGGTGATACGCAGTATTTT.

The CDR3 here is CATSETGQGHTIYF. CDR3 sequence (DNA): TGTGCCACCAGTGAGACGGGACAGGGGCACACCATATATTTT. The V and J genes are TRBV24-1 and TRBJ1-3; 10 bases align to TRBD1. CDR1 and CDR2 from the germline V gene are KGHDR and SFDVKD. This CDR3 contains 14 residues. J was trimmed by 8 bases and V by 4 bases; bases with no gene match: 4.

V is TRBV19 and J is TRBJ2-7; the D gene is possibly TRBD1 (6 bases). The CDR3 spans 14 residues. Germline CDR1 LNHDA, CDR2 SQIVND (reference sequence). Trimming removed 3 bases from V and 2 bases from J, with 11 bases in between. DNA for the CDR3: TGTGCCAGTAGTATGTCACAGGGCCCCTACGAGCAGTACTTC. Residues: CASSMSQGPYEQYF.

J is TRBJ2-2 and V is TRBV5-1; 7 bases are shared with TRBD2. The germline CDR1 and CDR2 sequences are SGHRS and YFSETQ. This CDR3 is built from 13 residues. After removal of 9 bases from V and 4 bases from J, the junction contained 6 bases not matched to a gene. CDR3 region: CATNSGGTGELFF. The CDR3, as DNA: TGCGCCACTAATTCGGGGGGCACCGGGGAGCTGTTTTTT. Using reference TRBV5-1 and TRBJ2-2 for the parts outside the CDR3, the full variable domain is KAGVTQTPRYLIKTRGQQVTLSCSPISGHRSVSWYQQTPGQGLQFLFEYFSETQRNKGNFPGRFSGRQFSNSRSEMNVSTLELGDSALYLCATNSGGTGELFFGEGSRLTVL.

The gene calls are TRBV7-2 and TRBJ2-2; 7 bases agree with TRBD2. This CDR3 is 17 amino acids long. Germline V gives CDR1 SGHTA, CDR2 FQGNSA. Germline trimming cut 1 base from V and 0 bases from J; bases unmatched to any gene: 5. CDR3 sequence (DNA): TGTGCCAGCAGCTTAGATCCTAGCGGAGCGAACACCGGGGAGCTGTTTTTT. Translation: CASSLDPSGANTGELFF.

CDR3 region: CASSYRDRYTEAFF. As DNA, the CDR3 is TGTGCCAGCAGTTACAGAGACAGATACACTGAAGCTTTCTTT. The gene calls are TRBV6-5 and TRBJ1-1; possible D gene TRBD1, 5 bases. V lost 2 bases and J lost 3, with 10 bases in between. The germline V gene has CDR1 MNHEY and CDR2 SVGAGI. The CDR3 has 14 residues.

The V call is TRBV7-8, the J call TRBJ2-7; possible D gene TRBD2, 6 bases. CDR1 and CDR2 from the germline V gene are SGHVS and FQNEAQ. V was trimmed by 5 bases and J by 5 bases, leaving 16 bases between them. The CDR3 length is 14 residues. CDR3 bases: TGTGCCAGCAGCAAGGAGGGAGTGAGGAACGAGCAGTACTTC. Translation: CASSKEGVRNEQYF.